Sequencing of this T cell receptor (beta chain) was carried out in a study of shared clonotypes between healthy human individuals. Study details: Researchers drew samples from a couple of women and a few men aged 18 to 49. Each donor's CD8 memory used one plate, CD8 naive two, each CD4 subset three.

Naive CD8 populations comprised CD45RO-negative cells positively selected for CCR7, excluding terminally differentiated effector memory CD45RA+ cells. CDR3 length: 15 amino acids. Per the germline V gene, CDR1 is SEHNR and CDR2 is FQNEAQ (reference sequence). V was clipped by 5 bases and J by 5 bases; unmatched bases: 8. This table comes from immunoSEQ multiplex PCR, and its TCRdb copy is limited to in-frame clones, with some not included. The sample has some 2,100,000 clones, 85% to 95% seen once. Material: naive CD8+ T cells from PBMCs. The receptor's source is a man in his late teens or twenties in good health. Some clones in this sample may be carry-over from other donors' samples. This sequence joins TRBV7-9 and TRBJ1-4; TRBD1 matches 7 bases. The CDR3 reads CASSLRQGENEKLFF. The CDR3 DNA is TGTGCCAGCAGCCTACGACAGGGAGAGAATGAAAAACTGTTTTTT.